This TCR beta chain is drawn from a study of cytomegalovirus exposure and HLA in healthy donors. The primer mix had 60 Vbeta and 13 Jbeta primers. Sequencing used immunoSEQ multiplex PCR; TCRdb keeps in-frame clones, though not all of them. Of approximately 150,000 clones in the sample, roughly three quarters were seen once. J gave up 0 bases and V 7 bases, and 3 bases lay outside the gene matches. CDR1 is MNHNS and CDR2 is SASEGT in the germline V gene. This CDR3 is 13 amino acids long. The chain carries TRBV6-1 and TRBJ2-7; TRBD1 agrees at 7 bases. The sequence came from a male donor in good health and CMV-seronegative. Sequenced: PBMCs. CDR3 in DNA: TGTGCCAGCACTGGGGACAGCTCCTACGAGCAGTACTTC. This encodes CASTGDSSYEQYF.